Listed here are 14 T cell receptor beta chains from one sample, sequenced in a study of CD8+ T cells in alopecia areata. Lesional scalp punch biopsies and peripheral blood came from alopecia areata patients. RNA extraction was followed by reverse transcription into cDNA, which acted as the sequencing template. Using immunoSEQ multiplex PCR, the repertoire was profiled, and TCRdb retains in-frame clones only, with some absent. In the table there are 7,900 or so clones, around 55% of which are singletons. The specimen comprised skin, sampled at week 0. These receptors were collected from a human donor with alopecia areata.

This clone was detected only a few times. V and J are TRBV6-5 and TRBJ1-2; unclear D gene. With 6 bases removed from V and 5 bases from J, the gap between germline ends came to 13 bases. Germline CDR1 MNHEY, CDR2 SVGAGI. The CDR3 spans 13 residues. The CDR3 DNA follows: TGTGCCAGCAGCCATTCAGGCGATTATGGCTACACCTTC. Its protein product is CASSHSGDYGYTF.

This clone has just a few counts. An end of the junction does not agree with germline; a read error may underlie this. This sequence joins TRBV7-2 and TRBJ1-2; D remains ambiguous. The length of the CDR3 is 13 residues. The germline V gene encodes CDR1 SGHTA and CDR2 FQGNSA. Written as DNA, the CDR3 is TGTGCCAGCAGCCCGTTAGGATACTACGGCTACACCTTC. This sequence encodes CASSPLGYYGYTF.

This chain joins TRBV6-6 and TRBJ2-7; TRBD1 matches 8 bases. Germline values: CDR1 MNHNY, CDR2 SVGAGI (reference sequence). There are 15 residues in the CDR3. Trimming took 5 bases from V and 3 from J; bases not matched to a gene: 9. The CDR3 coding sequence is TGTGCCAGCAGTCCTCTGACAGGGGCCATCTACGAGCAGTACTTC. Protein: CASSPLTGAIYEQYF.

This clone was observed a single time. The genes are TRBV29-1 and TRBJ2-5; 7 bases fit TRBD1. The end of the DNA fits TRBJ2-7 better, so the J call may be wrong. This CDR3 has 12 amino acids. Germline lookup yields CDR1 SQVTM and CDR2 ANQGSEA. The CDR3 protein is CSARDSSYEQYF. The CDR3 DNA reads TGCAGCGCCCGGGACAGCTCCTACGAGCAGTACTTC.

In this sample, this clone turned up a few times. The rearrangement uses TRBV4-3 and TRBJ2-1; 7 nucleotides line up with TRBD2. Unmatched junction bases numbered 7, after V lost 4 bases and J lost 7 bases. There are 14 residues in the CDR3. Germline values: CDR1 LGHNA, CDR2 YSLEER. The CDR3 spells CASSPARGGNEQFF. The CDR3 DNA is TGCGCCAGCAGCCCTGCCCGGGGAGGGAATGAGCAGTTCTTC.

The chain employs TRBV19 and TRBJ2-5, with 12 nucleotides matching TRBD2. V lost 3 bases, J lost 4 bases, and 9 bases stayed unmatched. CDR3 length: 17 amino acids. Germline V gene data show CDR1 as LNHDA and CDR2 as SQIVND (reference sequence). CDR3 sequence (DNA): TGTGCCAGTAGTATCGGACTAGCGGGAACCATAGGAGAGACCCAGTACTTC. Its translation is CASSIGLAGTIGETQYF.

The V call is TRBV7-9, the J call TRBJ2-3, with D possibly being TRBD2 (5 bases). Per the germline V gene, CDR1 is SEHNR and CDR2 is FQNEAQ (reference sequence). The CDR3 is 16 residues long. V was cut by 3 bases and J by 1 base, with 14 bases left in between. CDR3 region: CASSFKTGSGTDTQYF. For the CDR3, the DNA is TGTGCCAGCAGCTTTAAGACGGGATCTGGCACAGATACGCAGTATTTT.

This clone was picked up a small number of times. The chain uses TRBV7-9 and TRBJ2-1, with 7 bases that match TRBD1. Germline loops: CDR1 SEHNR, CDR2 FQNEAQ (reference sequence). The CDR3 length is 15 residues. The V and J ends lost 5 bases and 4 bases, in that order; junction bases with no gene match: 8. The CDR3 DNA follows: TGTGCCAGCAGCCACCCAGAGACAGGGTACAATGAGCAGTTCTTC. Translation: CASSHPETGYNEQFF.

The CDR3 DNA follows: TGTGCCACCAGCAGAGATGCCGACTTGACAGGGTTCGGCTACACCTTC. This codes for CATSRDADLTGFGYTF. V usage is TRBV15 and J usage is TRBJ1-2; 7 bases agree with TRBD1. This CDR3 has 16 amino acids. In germline, CDR1 is LNHNV, CDR2 YYDKDF (reference sequence). The trim removed 0 bases at V and 8 bases at J, leaving 12 bases unmatched.

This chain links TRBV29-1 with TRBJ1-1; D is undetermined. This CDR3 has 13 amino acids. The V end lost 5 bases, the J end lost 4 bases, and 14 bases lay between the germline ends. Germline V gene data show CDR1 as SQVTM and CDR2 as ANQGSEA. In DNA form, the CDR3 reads TGCAGCGTTAGGCCCGTCGGCCTCACTGAAGCTTTCTTT. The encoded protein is CSVRPVGLTEAFF.

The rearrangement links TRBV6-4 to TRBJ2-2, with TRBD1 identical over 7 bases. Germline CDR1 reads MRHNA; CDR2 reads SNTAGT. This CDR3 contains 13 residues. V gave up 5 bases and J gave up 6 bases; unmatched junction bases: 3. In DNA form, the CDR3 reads TGTGCCAGCAGTAGACAGGGCGCCGGGGAGCTGTTTTTT. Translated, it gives CASSRQGAGELFF.

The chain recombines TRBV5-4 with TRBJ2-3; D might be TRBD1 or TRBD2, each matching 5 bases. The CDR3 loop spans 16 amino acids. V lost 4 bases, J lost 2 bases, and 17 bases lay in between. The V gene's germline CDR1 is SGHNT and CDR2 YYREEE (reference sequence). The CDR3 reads CASSPGVGVFTDTQYF. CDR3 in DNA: TGTGCCAGCAGCCCTGGAGTGGGGGTATTCACAGATACGCAGTATTTT.

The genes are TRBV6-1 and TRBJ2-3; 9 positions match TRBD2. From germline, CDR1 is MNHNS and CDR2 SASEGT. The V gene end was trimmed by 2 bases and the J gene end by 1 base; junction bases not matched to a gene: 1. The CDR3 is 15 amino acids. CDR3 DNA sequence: TGTGCCAGCAGTGAAATAGCGGGGGGCACAGATACGCAGTATTTT. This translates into CASSEIAGGTDTQYF.

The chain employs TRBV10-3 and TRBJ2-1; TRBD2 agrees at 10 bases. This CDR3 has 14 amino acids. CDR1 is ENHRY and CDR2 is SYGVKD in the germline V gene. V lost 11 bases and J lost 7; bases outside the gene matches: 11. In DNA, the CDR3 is TGTGCCTGTAGCGCTAGCGGGAGTTCAAATGAGCAGTTCTTC. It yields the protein CACSASGSSNEQFF.